The 8 T cell receptor beta chains below come from one sample, sequenced in a study of molecular identifiers for immune sequencing clone quantification. MiXCR, run by TCRdb on the PCR reads, gives a single entry per CDR3 protein. The data show around 460,000 distinct CDR3 sequences, around 23% seen once. The material sequenced was naive CD8+ T cells from blood, with Jurkat cell RNA spiked in. The sample's subset: FACS-sorted CD8+CD4-CCR7+CD45RA+ naive T cells. Receptors were obtained from a human donor in good health. Some libraries in this study had Jurkat cell RNA spiked in.

The sample holds many counts of this clonotype. The chain has TRBV5-1 and TRBJ2-7; 7 nucleotides match TRBD2. CDR3 length: 13 amino acids. Germline V gene sequence: CDR1 SGHRS, CDR2 YFSETQ. After removal of 4 bases from V and 2 bases from J, the junction contained 3 bases not matched to a gene. In DNA, the CDR3 is TGCGCCAGCAGCGGCGGGACTACCTACGAGCAGTACTTC. It yields the protein CASSGGTTYEQYF.

This clonotype was seen a few times. V gene TRBV24-1 combines with J gene TRBJ2-3; the D gene is possibly TRBD2 (6 bases). The germline V gene has CDR1 KGHDR and CDR2 SFDVKD. V was shortened by 9 bases and J by 4 bases, with 16 bases between the two germline ends. This CDR3 is 14 amino acids long. The CDR3 bases are TGTGCCACCGCGACTAGGGTCCTAGCAGATACGCAGTATTTT. The encoded protein is CATATRVLADTQYF.

The CDR3 DNA is TGTGCCAGCAGCTTAACCCTAGCGGGAATCGATACGCAGTATTTT. Its translation is CASSLTLAGIDTQYF. The chain uses TRBV7-9 and TRBJ2-3; 9 bases agree with TRBD2. The length of the CDR3 is 15 residues. Trimming removed 2 bases from V and 6 bases from J; junction bases left unmatched: 6. Germline CDR1 is SEHNR and CDR2 is FQNEAQ (reference sequence).

Concerning this clonotype: This sequence may be a read error, since a much larger clone differs from it by one base. The V call is TRBV13, the J call TRBJ2-5; D not resolved. This CDR3 has 14 residues. Germline V gene data show CDR1 as PRHDT and CDR2 as FYEKMQ (reference sequence). CDR3 sequence reads: CASSFRFAQEPQYF. Written as DNA, the CDR3 is TGTGCCAGCAGCTTCCGATTTGCCCAAGAGCCCCAGTACTTC.

This chain connects TRBV20-1 to TRBJ1-1; D is undetermined. The germline V and J ends were trimmed by 0 bases and 3 bases, with 11 bases remaining between them. The CDR3 is 14 residues long. The germline CDR1 and CDR2 sequences are DFQATT and SNEGSKA (reference sequence). The CDR3 DNA reads as TGCAGTGCTAGAGAAAGAGGTCGTTACACTGAAGCTTTCTTT. Protein sequence: CSARERGRYTEAFF.

This chain uses TRBV5-6 with TRBJ2-3, with D perhaps matching TRBD2 (6 bases). Germline V lookup: CDR1 SGHDT, CDR2 YYEEEE. Trimming left V 4 bases short and J 4 bases short, with 10 bases between. This CDR3 has 13 amino acids. For the CDR3, the DNA is TGTGCCAGCAGCGGGACGGGGGCAGATACGCAGTATTTT. This gives the protein CASSGTGADTQYF. Full variable domain (missing parts from reference TRBV5-6 and TRBJ2-3): DAGVTQSPTHLIKTRGQQVTLRCSPKSGHDTVSWYQQALGQGPQFIFQYYEEEERQRGNFPDRFSGHQFPNYSSELNVNALLLGDSALYLCASSGTGADTQYFGPGTRLTVL.

The V gene is TRBV28, the J gene TRBJ2-7; 10 nucleotides align to TRBD1. Unmatched junction bases numbered 7, after V lost 6 bases and J lost 2 bases. The CDR3 extends over 15 amino acids. Germline V gene data show CDR1 as MDHEN and CDR2 as SYDVKM. The CDR3 here is CASSLRDRGTYEQYF. Written as DNA, the CDR3 is TGTGCCAGCAGCCTCCGGGACAGGGGCACCTACGAGCAGTACTTC.

A remark on this clonotype: Without the conserved terminal phenylalanine or tryptophan, this CDR3 likely stems from a read error. The J gene is TRBJ1-1, the V gene TRBV4-1; 7 bases are shared with TRBD1. The CDR3 is 16 residues long. CDR1 and CDR2 from the germline V gene are MGHRA and YSYEKL. J was trimmed by 0 bases and V by 4 bases; bases with no gene match: 8. This CDR3 is CASSPFSGTVNTEAFL. In DNA, the CDR3 is TGCGCCAGCAGCCCCTTTTCCGGGACAGTGAACACTGAAGCTTTCTTG.